This TCR beta chain appears in the sequencing data of a study of cytomegalovirus exposure and HLA in healthy donors. Study observations and caveats: Later on, an analysis showed TCR association rates differing by HLA locus, with DRB1 the most and HLA-C the fewest. By a later analysis, the bulk of CMV-associated TCR beta chains appeared HLA-restricted. Overall, around 150 TCR beta chains were annotated as cytomegalovirus-associated. Highly shared sequence variants in one cluster were likely a sequencing artifact.

PCR primers comprised 60 Vbeta and 13 Jbeta primers. Assay used: immunoSEQ multiplex PCR; TCRdb lists only in-frame clones, some missing. The sample lists 120,000 or so clones, 80% seen once, with 2.5% to 3% in the top ten. This clone came up a few times. Its target is not known. The germline V and J ends were trimmed by 4 bases and 4 bases, with 11 bases remaining between them. The CDR3 runs 13 residues. In germline, CDR1 is SGDLS, CDR2 YYNGEE. This clonotype originated in a man aged 25-40 years in good health and CMV-seronegative. The chain has TRBV9 and TRBJ1-1; possibly TRBD1 for D (5 bases). Material: PBMCs. The CDR3 loop reads CASSLGGATEAFF. In nucleotides, the CDR3 is TGTGCCAGCAGCCTTGGAGGGGCCACTGAAGCTTTCTTT.